This record concerns one T cell receptor beta chain sequence. These data belong to a study of OX40 agonist ivuxolimab in advanced cancers. Sequencing used immunoSEQ multiplex PCR; TCRdb keeps in-frame clones, though not all of them. The profile covers tens of thousands of clones, with about 90% appearing a single time and 40% to 50% taken by the ten largest. The CDR3 consists of 14 residues. Between the trimmed V and J ends, which lost 4 bases and 4 bases, there was a span of 14 bases. Per the germline V gene, CDR1 is SGDLS and CDR2 is YYNGEE. The chain combines TRBV9 with TRBJ1-1, with D possibly TRBD1 on 5 matching bases. This TCR was sampled from an adult with an advanced solid tumor such as melanoma, head and neck, liver or kidney cancer. Sequencing was performed on CD4+ or CD8+ T cells sorted from blood, taken in a trial of the OX40 agonist ivuxolimab. CDR3 in DNA: TGTGCCAGCAGCCCCCCGGCGGGGGGCACTGAAGCTTTCTTT. This encodes CASSPPAGGTEAFF.